The rows below give T cell receptor beta chains drawn from one sample of a study of cytomegalovirus exposure and HLA in healthy donors. Using immunoSEQ multiplex PCR, the repertoire was profiled, and TCRdb retains in-frame clones only, with some absent. The data show more than 95,000 clones, about 84% seen once. The sample comprised PBMCs. Receptors were obtained from a man aged 18 to 30 in good health and CMV-seronegative. The CDR3 runs from the conserved cysteine through the conserved F or W. Fields, in order: J gene, D gene, V gene, clone size, CDR3 protein, CDR3 DNA. A D gene is named only where the DNA matches it firmly. Size values are once, few and many counts, or a class for expanded clones, and some rows have none.

>TRBJ2-7|.|TRBV12-5|.
CASGLGGGPYEQYF
TGTGCTAGTGGTTTGGGGGGCGGACCCTACGAGCAGTACTTC
>TRBJ2-1|.|TRBV7-2|.
CASSLRLGGSSYNEQFF
TGTGCCAGCAGCTTGCGTCTGGGGGGAAGCTCCTACAATGAGCAGTTCTTC
>TRBJ1-1|TRBD1|TRBV5-1|.
CASSWGHTGAGTEAFF
TGCGCCAGCAGCTGGGGCCACACAGGGGCGGGCACTGAAGCTTTCTTT
>TRBJ1-1|.|TRBV29-1|.
CSVDRVPNTEAFF
TGCAGCGTTGACAGGGTACCGAATACTGAAGCTTTCTTT
>TRBJ1-3|TRBD1|TRBV10-3|.
CAISPGTGVGPGNTIYF
TGTGCCATCAGCCCCGGGACAGGGGTTGGTCCTGGAAACACCATATATTTT
>TRBJ2-2|TRBD2|TRBV2|.
CASRGLAGVAGELFF
TGTGCCAGCAGAGGACTAGCGGGGGTAGCCGGGGAGCTGTTTTTT
>TRBJ2-5|.|TRBV6-5|.
CASSSPRSNQETQYF
TGTGCCAGCAGTTCCCCCCGAAGCAACCAAGAGACCCAGTACTTC
>TRBJ1-1|.|TRBV2|few
CASSGAPNTEAFF
TGTGCCAGCAGTGGGGCCCCCAACACTGAAGCTTTCTTT
>TRBJ1-6|.|TRBV30|.
CAWSVPGDSYNSPLHF
TGTGCCTGGAGTGTCCCGGGGGACTCCTATAATTCACCCCTCCACTTT
>TRBJ2-5|TRBD2|TRBV6-1|.
CASSEWAGGSQETQYF
TGTGCCAGCAGTGAATGGGCGGGAGGGTCCCAAGAGACCCAGTACTTC
>TRBJ2-7|TRBD2|TRBV6-6|.
CASSYRGLAYEQYF
TGTGCCAGCAGTTACAGGGGACTAGCGTACGAGCAGTACTTC
>TRBJ2-7|.|TRBV7-9|.
CASSQQGYEQYF
TGTGCCAGCAGCCAACAGGGTTACGAGCAGTACTTC
>TRBJ2-3|.|TRBV5-8|.
CASSQDTGPLRDTQYF
TGTGCCAGCAGCCAAGATACAGGGCCATTGCGAGATACGCAGTATTTT
>TRBJ1-2|.|TRBV30|once
CAWSPPDRSNYGYTF
TGTGCCTGGAGTCCTCCCGACAGGTCTAACTATGGCTACACCTTC
>TRBJ1-2|.|TRBV7-9|few
CASGPRRDYGYTF
TGTGCCAGCGGTCCCAGGCGAGACTATGGCTACACCTTC
>TRBJ2-7|TRBD1|TRBV7-2|.
CASSLGSGGYEQYF
TGTGCCAGCAGCTTAGGCTCAGGGGGCTACGAGCAGTACTTC
>TRBJ2-2|TRBD2|TRBV4-2|.
CASSQDFFLASGGTGELFF
TGTGCCAGCAGCCAAGATTTCTTTCTGGCTAGCGGGGGCACCGGGGAGCTGTTTTTT
>TRBJ1-5|.|TRBV2|few
CASSEMRGSQPQHF
TGTGCCAGCAGTGAAATGAGAGGTAGTCAGCCCCAGCATTTT
>TRBJ1-3|.|TRBV6-1|.
CATLTTSGNTIYF
TGTGCCACCCTGACAACATCTGGAAACACCATATATTTT
>TRBJ2-7|.|TRBV30|few
CAWSTVTYEQYF
TGTGCCTGGAGTACGGTAACCTACGAGCAGTACTTC
>TRBJ2-1|TRBD2|TRBV7-9|.
CASSLGLAGGDEQFF
TGTGCCAGCAGCCTGGGACTAGCGGGAGGGGATGAGCAGTTCTTC
>TRBJ2-7|TRBD2|TRBV5-1|once
CASSLDGRTDEQYF
TGCGCCAGCAGCTTGGACGGGAGGACTGACGAGCAGTACTTC
>TRBJ2-2|TRBD2|TRBV6-1|.
CASSQGLAGGTGELFF
TGTGCCAGCAGTCAAGGGCTAGCGGGGGGTACCGGGGAGCTGTTTTTT
>TRBJ2-5|.|TRBV30|.
CAWSVQFQETQYF
TGTGCCTGGAGTGTACAGTTCCAAGAGACCCAGTACTTC
>TRBJ2-7|TRBD1|TRBV7-9|.
CASSLAGTGKPFHSYEQYF
TGTGCCAGCAGCTTAGCTGGGACAGGGAAGCCCTTCCACTCCTACGAGCAGTACTTC
>TRBJ2-2|TRBD1|TRBV5-4|.
CASSWRQGANGELFF
TGTGCCAGCAGCTGGCGACAGGGGGCAAACGGGGAGCTGTTTTTT
>TRBJ2-7|.|TRBV6-1|.
CASNQGRTPYEQYF
TGTGCCAGCAATCAAGGGAGGACCCCCTACGAGCAGTACTTC
>TRBJ2-7|.|TRBV5-1|few
CASSGTGGVYEQYF
TGCGCCAGCAGCGGCACAGGGGGGGTCTACGAGCAGTACTTC
>TRBJ2-3|.|TRBV6-5|.
CASSQFDTQYF
TGTGCCAGCAGCCAATTTGATACGCAGTATTTT
>TRBJ1-1|TRBD1|TRBV5-1|.
CASSFTGGNTEAFF
TGCGCCAGCAGCTTCACAGGGGGCAATACTGAAGCTTTCTTT
>TRBJ2-7|TRBD2|TRBV9|many
CASSSGTSGPYEQYF
TGTGCCAGCAGCTCGGGGACTAGCGGCCCCTACGAGCAGTACTTC
>TRBJ2-3|TRBD2|TRBV30|.
CAWSVQRTSGTGDTQYF
TGTGCCTGGAGTGTACAAAGGACTAGCGGGACTGGGGATACGCAGTATTTT
>TRBJ1-4|TRBD1|TRBV7-9|.
CASSGGQGPNPEKLFF
TGTGCCAGCAGCGGCGGACAGGGCCCCAACCCTGAAAAACTGTTTTTT
>TRBJ1-2|.|TRBV10-2|.
CASSETGRSGGYTF
TGCGCCAGCAGTGAAACAGGGAGATCTGGTGGCTACACCTTC
>TRBJ1-2|TRBD1|TRBV6-6|.
CASRYDLQGAPRGYTF
TGTGCCAGCAGATACGACCTACAGGGGGCGCCGCGTGGCTACACCTTC
>TRBJ2-7|.|TRBV18|.
CASSPRGANYEQYF
TGTGCCAGCTCCCCCCGTGGAGCTAACTACGAGCAGTACTTC
>TRBJ2-1|.|TRBV21-1|.
CASSKVGAGGSYNEQFF
TGTGCCAGCAGCAAAGTTGGGGCGGGAGGGTCCTACAATGAGCAGTTCTTC
>TRBJ1-1|.|TRBV19|once
CASSPRGVVNTEAFF
TGTGCCAGTAGTCCCCGCGGGGTGGTGAACACTGAAGCTTTCTTT
>TRBJ2-2|.|TRBV6-4|.
CASSDSADTGELFF
TGTGCCAGCAGTGACTCCGCGGACACCGGGGAGCTGTTTTTT
>TRBJ2-5|.|TRBV5-1|.
CASSLGGPQETQYF
TGCGCCAGCAGCTTGGGGGGGCCCCAAGAGACCCAGTACTTC
>TRBJ2-1|TRBD2|TRBV30|.
CAWSRRSGSSYNEQFF
TGTGCCTGGAGTCGAAGAAGCGGGAGCTCCTACAATGAGCAGTTCTTC
>TRBJ2-7|.|TRBV5-1|.
CASSLASEGEQYF
TGCGCCAGCAGCTTGGCCTCGGAGGGCGAGCAGTACTTC
>TRBJ1-3|.|TRBV5-6|.
CASSLTGLRSGNTIYF
TGTGCCAGCAGCTTGACAGGGCTCCGATCTGGAAACACCATATATTTT
>TRBJ1-5|.|TRBV7-9|.
CASSLAPLGGRVGEQPQHF
TGTGCCAGCAGCTTAGCGCCCCTCGGGGGGAGGGTGGGAGAACAGCCCCAGCATTTT
>TRBJ2-4|.|TRBV2|.
CASSDLQGRDNIQYF
TGTGCCAGCAGTGACTTACAGGGACGGGACAACATTCAGTACTTC
>TRBJ2-3|TRBD2|TRBV6-4|many
CASSDSLAGADTQYF
TGTGCCAGCAGTGACTCACTAGCGGGAGCAGATACGCAGTATTTT
>TRBJ2-7|.|TRBV5-4|.
CASSGGVAASSYEQYF
TGTGCCAGCAGCGGAGGAGTAGCGGCCAGCTCCTACGAGCAGTACTTC
>TRBJ2-1|.|TRBV7-6|.
CASSLGDNEQFF
TGTGCCAGCAGCTTAGGAGACAATGAGCAGTTCTTC
>TRBJ2-3|.|TRBV2|.
CASSLTGFTDTQYF
TGTGCCAGCAGTCTAACAGGGTTCACAGATACGCAGTATTTT
>TRBJ2-3|TRBD2|TRBV29-1|.
CSVEQRGGRADTQYF
TGCAGCGTTGAACAGCGGGGGGGCCGGGCAGATACGCAGTATTTT
>TRBJ2-1|TRBD2|TRBV7-9|.
CASSLRAGGRDEQFF
TGTGCCAGCAGCCTAAGAGCGGGGGGGCGAGATGAGCAGTTCTTC
>TRBJ1-2|TRBD1|TRBV6-4|.
CASSDSGTGGSGYTF
TGTGCCAGCAGTGACTCCGGGACAGGGGGCTCGGGCTACACCTTC
>TRBJ2-3|TRBD2|TRBV30|.
CAWSRTSGKVTDTQYF
TGTGCCTGGAGTAGGACTAGCGGGAAGGTCACAGATACGCAGTATTTT